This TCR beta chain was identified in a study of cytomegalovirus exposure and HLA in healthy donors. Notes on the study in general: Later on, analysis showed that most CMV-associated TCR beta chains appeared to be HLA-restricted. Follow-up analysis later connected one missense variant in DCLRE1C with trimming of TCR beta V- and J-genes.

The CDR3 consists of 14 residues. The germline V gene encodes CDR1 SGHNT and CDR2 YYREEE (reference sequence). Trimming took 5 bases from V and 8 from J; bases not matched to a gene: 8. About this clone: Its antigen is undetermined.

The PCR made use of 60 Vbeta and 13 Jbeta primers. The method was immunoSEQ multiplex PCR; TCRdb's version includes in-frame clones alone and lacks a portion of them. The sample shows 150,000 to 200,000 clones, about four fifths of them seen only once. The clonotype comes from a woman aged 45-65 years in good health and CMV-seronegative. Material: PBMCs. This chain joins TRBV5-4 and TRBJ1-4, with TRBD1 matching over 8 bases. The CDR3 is CASSPGGSWEKLFF. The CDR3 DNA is TGTGCCAGCAGTCCAGGGGGCTCGTGGGAAAAACTGTTTTTT.